One sample yielded the 26 T cell receptor beta chains listed below, sequenced in a study of T-cell memory formation after mild COVID-19. TCRdb independently ran MiXCR on the 5' RACE reads; one entry per CDR3 protein. The repertoire holds 300,000 to 350,000 distinct CDR3 sequences, 14% seen once, with around a fifth in the top ten. The sample was PBMCs or a T cell subset sorted from them (not recorded which). The receptors stem from a man aged 18 to 29 who had mild COVID-19 (a few samples of this study predate the infection). Cell type and time point are not known.

The chain links TRBV24-1 to TRBJ2-3, with a weak D call TRBD2 (7 bases). Germline V CDR1 and CDR2: KGHDR, SFDVKD. Between the trimmed V and J ends, which lost 4 bases and 5 bases, there was a span of 15 bases. The CDR3 is 15 residues long. The CDR3 DNA sequence: TGTGCCACCAGTGACCCGGGGGGCGGTGGAGATACGCAGTATTTT. Its translation is CATSDPGGGGDTQYF.

This clonotype was seen a handful of times. This chain links TRBV6-4 with TRBJ2-6; tentatively, D is TRBD2 (5 bases). CDR3 length equals 19 residues. Trimming left V 0 bases short and J 0 bases short, with 15 bases between. Germline values: CDR1 MRHNA, CDR2 SNTAGT. The chain's CDR3 is CASSDSKKRALSGANVLTF. CDR3 coding DNA: TGTGCCAGCAGTGACTCGAAAAAGAGGGCCCTCTCTGGGGCCAACGTCCTGACTTTC.

This clonotype was counted once. This chain connects TRBV3-1 to TRBJ1-2; perhaps TRBD1 as D (5 bases). V was pared by 1 base and J by 6 bases, with 9 bases between. The CDR3 contains 13 residues. In germline, CDR1 is LGHDT, CDR2 YNNKEL (reference sequence). The CDR3 here is CASSQGGRDGYTF. As DNA, the CDR3 is TGTGCCAGCAGCCAAGGGGGACGGGATGGCTACACCTTC.

The chain's CDR3 is CASSSQRGGTDTQYF. The CDR3 DNA sequence: TGTGCCAGCAGCTCCCAAAGGGGAGGCACAGATACGCAGTATTTT. The V call is TRBV7-9, the J call TRBJ2-3, with D tentatively TRBD1 or TRBD2 (5 bases each). Germline CDR1 and CDR2: SEHNR and FQNEAQ (reference sequence). The CDR3 runs to 15 residues. V gave up 4 bases and J gave up 1 base, with 12 bases separating them.

The rearrangement uses TRBV7-8 and TRBJ2-5; no firm D call. Germline V lookup: CDR1 SGHVS, CDR2 FQNEAQ. Trimming left V 4 bases short and J 0 bases short, with 9 bases between. CDR3 length: 14 residues. For the CDR3, the DNA is TGTGCCAGCAGCTGGTCACGGTACCAAGAGACCCAGTACTTC. As protein: CASSWSRYQETQYF.

This rearrangement joins TRBV7-9 to TRBJ1-1; the match to TRBD1 covers 7 bases. The V segment lost 3 bases and the J segment 0 bases; nucleotides outside the gene matches: 4. Germline lookup yields CDR1 SEHNR and CDR2 FQNEAQ (reference sequence). The CDR3 is 15 amino acids. In DNA form, the CDR3 reads TGTGCCAGCAGCTTTCTGACAGGGCTGAACACTGAAGCTTTCTTT. It codes for CASSFLTGLNTEAFF. Complete variable domain (other parts from reference TRBV7-9 and TRBJ1-1): DTGVSQNPRHKITKRGQNVTFRCDPISEHNRLYWYRQTLGQGPEFLTYFQNEAQLEKSRLLSDRFSAERPKGSFSTLEIQRTEQGDSAMYLCASSFLTGLNTEAFFGQGTRLTVV.

The chain couples TRBV20-1 to TRBJ2-5; maybe TRBD1 (6 bases). With 6 bases removed from V and 1 base from J, the gap between germline ends came to 12 bases. Germline V gene data show CDR1 as DFQATT and CDR2 as SNEGSKA (reference sequence). The CDR3 extends over 13 amino acids. CDR3 sequence reads: CSARGHLQETQYF. CDR3 DNA: TGCAGTGCCAGGGGACACCTCCAAGAGACCCAGTACTTC.

The rearrangement joins TRBV6-2 or TRBV6-3 to TRBJ2-1; TRBD1 matches 7 bases. Germline V lookup: CDR1 MNHEY, CDR2 SVGEGT. V shed 2 bases and J 9 bases; nucleotides not matched to a gene: 7. The CDR3 has 14 amino acids. CDR3 sequence (DNA): TGTGCCAGCAGTTACGACAGGGAAGTCGTTGAGCAGTTCTTC. This encodes CASSYDREVVEQFF.

This clonotype was found a few times. This chain joins TRBV18 and TRBJ1-3; 7 nucleotides agree with TRBD1. The CDR3 spans 14 residues. Germline V CDR1 and CDR2: KGHSH, LQKENI. The V gene end was trimmed by 3 bases and the J gene end by 5 bases; junction bases not matched to a gene: 4. The chain's CDR3 is CASSPRDSRNTIYF. The CDR3 bases are TGTGCCAGCTCACCTCGGGACAGCAGAAACACCATATATTTT.

This clonotype was seen more than once but under ten times. In DNA form, the CDR3 reads TGCGCCAGCAGCTTGGGACAGCCTCTTCGGTCACCCCTCCACTTT. This codes for CASSLGQPLRSPLHF. The chain uses TRBV5-1 and TRBJ1-6, with D possibly TRBD1 on 5 matching bases. V lost 0 bases and J 10 bases, leaving 14 bases between the germline ends. The CDR3 loop spans 15 amino acids. Germline CDR1 reads SGHRS; CDR2 reads YFSETQ.

This clonotype was found many times. The genes are TRBV5-1 and TRBJ2-7, with D perhaps being TRBD1 or TRBD2 (6 bases each). The CDR3 spans 14 residues. Germline V gene sequence: CDR1 SGHRS, CDR2 YFSETQ. V lost 0 bases and J lost 1, with 8 bases in between. Written as DNA, the CDR3 is TGCGCCAGCAGCTTGGAGGGGGGATCCTACGAGCAGTACTTC. It translates to CASSLEGGSYEQYF.

CDR3 sequence: CASSNRGVYEQYV. DNA of the CDR3: TGTGCCAGCAGTAACAGGGGTGTCTACGAGCAGTACGTC. V usage is TRBV28 and J usage is TRBJ2-7; 7 nucleotides agree with TRBD1. J gave up 3 bases and V 5 bases, and 4 bases lay outside the gene matches. The CDR3 is 13 residues long. The V gene's germline CDR1 is MDHEN and CDR2 SYDVKM.

This clonotype was seen a handful of times. The chain joins TRBV27 to TRBJ1-5; D not certain. V was cut by 0 bases and J by 0 bases, with 6 bases left in between. This CDR3 contains 15 residues. Germline V gene data show CDR1 as MNHEY and CDR2 as SMNVEV (reference sequence). CDR3 coding DNA: TGTGCCAGCAGTTTATCGTGGAGTAGCAATCAGCCCCAGCATTTT. Protein sequence: CASSLSWSSNQPQHF.

The genes are TRBV7-2 and TRBJ1-1, with 7 bases fitting TRBD1. This CDR3 has 14 residues. V shed 5 bases and J 4 bases; nucleotides not matched to a gene: 7. CDR1 and CDR2 (germline): SGHTA, FQGNSA. The CDR3 nucleotides are TGTGCCAGCAGCGATCAGGGGGTCGGCACTGAAGCTTTCTTT. Translated: CASSDQGVGTEAFF.

This clonotype was found a few times. The rearrangement uses TRBV7-9 and TRBJ1-4, with D maybe TRBD1 (5 bases). Trimming pared 0 bases from V and 3 bases from J, leaving 8 bases between. Germline V gene data show CDR1 as SEHNR and CDR2 as FQNEAQ (reference sequence). CDR3 length: 15 residues. As DNA, the CDR3 is TGTGCCAGCAGCTTAGCCAGGGTGGCTAATGAAAAACTGTTTTTT. Its translation is CASSLARVANEKLFF.

This rearrangement joins TRBV6-1 to TRBJ2-7; 8 bases line up with TRBD1. The V segment lost 7 bases and the J segment 2 bases; nucleotides outside the gene matches: 13. The length of the CDR3 is 16 residues. Per the germline V gene, CDR1 is MNHNS and CDR2 is SASEGT. The CDR3 loop is CASTLQPDRAAYEQYF. The CDR3 DNA reads TGTGCCAGCACCCTTCAGCCGGACAGGGCTGCCTACGAGCAGTACTTC.

This chain links TRBV18 with TRBJ2-3; 8 bases are a match to TRBD2. The CDR3 is made up of 14 amino acids. Germline V gene lookup returns CDR1 KGHSH and CDR2 LQKENI. Losses at the gene ends were 0 bases for V and 5 bases for J; bases not matched to a gene: 1. This CDR3 reads CASSPPTSGDTQYF. DNA for the CDR3: TGTGCCAGCTCACCACCCACTAGCGGAGATACGCAGTATTTT.

The genes are TRBV2 and TRBJ1-2; D possibly corresponds to TRBD1 (6 bases). Germline loops: CDR1 SNHLY, CDR2 FYNNEI. Trimming stripped 7 bases from V and 4 bases from J, with 19 bases between. This CDR3 has 15 residues. The CDR3 reads CASNYPGQESYGYTF. The CDR3 DNA sequence: TGTGCCAGCAATTACCCGGGACAAGAATCCTATGGCTACACCTTC.

This clonotype was found a few times. This rearrangement joins TRBV20-1 to TRBJ2-7; 7 nucleotides line up with TRBD1. The length of the CDR3 is 15 residues. V was pared by 1 base and J by 3 bases, with 9 bases of the junction left unmatched. CDR1 DFQATT and CDR2 SNEGSKA come from the germline V gene (reference sequence). The CDR3: CSARGPGDSHYEQYF. The CDR3 DNA sequence: TGCAGTGCTAGAGGCCCTGGGGACAGCCACTACGAGCAGTACTTC.

This clonotype was detected a few times. The chain links TRBV4-1 to TRBJ2-4, with 15 bases identical to TRBD2. CDR3 length: 18 residues. Germline V lookup: CDR1 MGHRA, CDR2 YSYEKL. The V gene end was trimmed by 4 bases and the J gene end by 4 bases; junction bases not matched to a gene: 8. The CDR3 protein is CASSLGLAGGRGKNIQYF. The CDR3 DNA reads TGCGCCAGCAGCCTGGGACTAGCGGGGGGCCGGGGGAAAAACATTCAGTACTTC.

V gene TRBV6-2 or TRBV6-3 combines with J gene TRBJ2-3; D may be TRBD1 or TRBD2 (5 bases each). Looked up from germline, CDR1 is MNHEY and CDR2 is SVGEGT. The V gene lost 2 bases and the J gene lost 2 bases, with 14 bases spanning the gap. This CDR3 has 16 amino acids. As DNA, the CDR3 is TGTGCCAGCAGTTACGATCGGGGCTGGGACACAGATACGCAGTATTTT. Translating gives CASSYDRGWDTDTQYF.

The chain carries TRBV10-3 and TRBJ2-1, with TRBD2 matching 12 bases. The germline CDR1 and CDR2 sequences are ENHRY and SYGVKD. The V gene end was trimmed by 3 bases and the J gene end by 2 bases; junction bases not matched to a gene: 8. This CDR3 contains 18 residues. This chain's CDR3 is CAISEWVLAGGPYNEQFF. The CDR3 DNA follows: TGTGCCATCAGTGAATGGGTCCTAGCGGGGGGGCCCTACAATGAGCAGTTCTTC.

In its sample, this clonotype was seen a few times. The V call is TRBV6-2 or TRBV6-3, the J call TRBJ1-1; D not resolved. The ends were cut back, 2 bases at V and 3 bases at J, with 10 bases in the middle. The CDR3 runs to 14 residues. Germline loops: CDR1 MNHEY, CDR2 SVGEGT. The CDR3 loop is CASSYRLSDTEAFF. The CDR3 DNA follows: TGTGCCAGCAGTTACAGGCTTTCGGACACTGAAGCTTTCTTT.

In the case of this clonotype: A much larger clone sits a single nucleotide away, making a read error possible. V and J are TRBV11-1 and TRBJ2-1; D not resolved. V was shortened by 1 base and J by 3 bases, with 1 base between the two germline ends. From germline, CDR1 is SGHAT and CDR2 FQDESV (reference sequence). CDR3 size: 12 residues. The CDR3 region is CASSLVYNEQFF. Written as DNA, the CDR3 is TGTGCCAGCAGCTTAGTCTACAATGAGCAGTTCTTC.

The rearrangement joins TRBV15 to TRBJ1-2, with D tentatively TRBD1 (6 bases). CDR1 is LNHNV and CDR2 is YYDKDF in the germline V gene (reference sequence). The CDR3 is made up of 16 amino acids. With 0 bases removed from V and 3 bases from J, the gap between germline ends came to 14 bases. The CDR3 protein is CATSRDYAGVDYGYTF. The DNA of the CDR3 is TGTGCCACCAGCAGAGATTACGCAGGGGTCGACTATGGCTACACCTTC.

This clonotype was seen once. The genes are TRBV7-8 and TRBJ1-5; no reliable D call. Germline V gives CDR1 SGHVS, CDR2 FQNEAQ. The CDR3 sequence is 12 residues long. V dropped 7 bases and J dropped 7 bases, with 11 bases sitting between them. CDR3 sequence reads: CASTQEGQPQHF. CDR3 nucleotides: TGTGCCAGCACTCAGGAGGGCCAGCCCCAGCATTTT. The full variable domain, completed using reference TRBV7-8 and TRBJ1-5, is GAGVSQSPRYKVAKRGQDVALRCDPISGHVSLFWYQQALGQGPEFLTYFQNEAQLDKSGLPSDRFFAERPEGSVSTLKIQRTQQEDSAVYLCASTQEGQPQHFGDGTRLSIL.